A single sample gave rise to the 16 T cell receptor beta chains below, sequenced in a study of T cell responses to AZD1222 COVID-19 vaccine (dated by TCRdb to the early 2020s). The time point label, as the study defines it: baseline before first vaccination. The library was made by the immunoSEQ multiplex PCR assay. The clones in this table, taken by TCRdb from immuneACCESS, are in-frame only. Not every clone is retained; where verified, under half of the shortfall comes from an unresolved V gene, and the cause of the rest is unknown. Here the sample has 140,000 to 150,000 clones; roughly 92% occur a single time. Approximately 1.5% of the sample goes to the ten largest clones. The specimen comprised peripheral blood, sampled on day 0 of AZD1222 vaccination. The receptors here all came from an adult in good health.

The chain recombines TRBV19 with TRBJ1-2; no reliable D call. The CDR3 runs 13 residues. In germline, CDR1 is LNHDA, CDR2 SQIVND (reference sequence). Trimming removed 6 bases at V and 7 bases at J, with 15 bases between. CDR3 nucleotides: TGTGCCAGTAGGCAGGAACCTAGAGGTGGCTACACCTTC. It yields the protein CASRQEPRGGYTF.

This clone was seen just once. The rearrangement uses TRBV5-1 and TRBJ2-7; tentative D call: TRBD1 (6 bases). V lost 4 bases and J lost 4, with 12 bases in between. There are 13 residues in the CDR3. CDR1 is SGHRS and CDR2 is YFSETQ in the germline V gene. CDR3 DNA: TGCGCCAGCAGCGAGAATGGACAGTACGAGCAGTACTTC. Protein: CASSENGQYEQYF. Using reference TRBV5-1 and TRBJ2-7 for the parts outside the CDR3, the full variable domain is KAGVTQTPRYLIKTRGQQVTLSCSPISGHRSVSWYQQTPGQGLQFLFEYFSETQRNKGNFPGRFSGRQFSNSRSEMNVSTLELGDSALYLCASSENGQYEQYFGPGTRLTVT.

This chain links TRBV5-4 with TRBJ2-4; 8 positions match TRBD1. Germline trimming cut 4 bases from V and 7 bases from J; bases unmatched to any gene: 10. CDR1 is SGHNT, CDR2 YYREEE, per germline (reference sequence). The CDR3 runs to 15 residues. DNA for the CDR3: TGTGCCAGCAGCCGAAGTTCCCAGGGGGCTAACATTCAGTACTTC. Translating it yields CASSRSSQGANIQYF.

The chain carries TRBV5-1 and TRBJ2-5; 8 bases align to TRBD1. From germline, CDR1 is SGHRS and CDR2 YFSETQ. The trim removed 4 bases at V and 4 bases at J, leaving 3 bases unmatched. This CDR3 has 13 amino acids. CDR3 DNA sequence: TGCGCCAGCAGCGCAGGGGGCCCAGAGACCCAGTACTTC. Amino acid sequence: CASSAGGPETQYF.

Written as DNA, the CDR3 is TGTGCCAGCAGCGTAGAGCAGACTAATAATTCACCCCTCCACTTT. It yields the protein CASSVEQTNNSPLHF. V and J are TRBV9 and TRBJ1-6; D remains unclear. Germline CDR1 SGDLS, CDR2 YYNGEE. The CDR3 has 15 amino acids. V was shortened by 0 bases and J by 5 bases, with 9 bases between the two germline ends.

The rearrangement links TRBV27 to TRBJ1-1; maybe TRBD1 (6 bases). CDR1 MNHEY and CDR2 SMNVEV come from the germline V gene (reference sequence). V lost 6 bases, J lost 3 bases, and 14 bases lay in between. CDR3 length equals 14 residues. The CDR3 DNA is TGTGCCAGCAGCTGGCAGGGGCGAGACACTGAAGCTTTCTTT. It is translated as CASSWQGRDTEAFF.

The chain joins TRBV4-1 to TRBJ1-3; D is perhaps TRBD1 (6 bases). The CDR3 has 16 amino acids. Germline CDR1 MGHRA, CDR2 YSYEKL. V gave up 3 bases and J gave up 2 bases, with 14 bases separating them. CDR3 DNA: TGCGCCAGCAGCCAGGGGGGCGCGCAAACTGGAAACACCATATATTTT. Translation: CASSQGGAQTGNTIYF.

This clone was observed once. CDR3 in DNA: TGTGCCAGCAGCCCCGGGACAGGGAGGGGCTATGGCTACACCTTC. It encodes CASSPGTGRGYGYTF. The chain links TRBV11-2 to TRBJ1-2; 9 bases align to TRBD1. With V trimmed by 5 bases and J by 4 bases, 8 bases remained unmatched. The CDR3 has 15 residues. From germline, CDR1 is SGHAT and CDR2 FQNNGV.

The rearrangement links TRBV18 to TRBJ2-7; 10 bases line up with TRBD1. V lost 1 base and J lost 5; bases outside the gene matches: 5. CDR1 and CDR2 from the germline V gene are KGHSH and LQKENI. The CDR3 length is 15 residues. CDR3 loop: CASSPQGQGIHEQYF. The DNA for the CDR3 is TGTGCCAGCTCACCACAGGGACAGGGGATACACGAGCAGTACTTC.

CDR3 bases: TGTGCCAGCAGCTTAGAATCGGGGAGGGAGACCCAGTACTTC. Residues: CASSLESGRETQYF. V is TRBV7-2 and J is TRBJ2-5; a weak D match, TRBD2 (6 bases). V was shortened by 1 base and J by 5 bases, with 11 bases between the two germline ends. The germline V gene encodes CDR1 SGHTA and CDR2 FQGNSA. This CDR3 is built from 14 residues.

CDR3 sequence: CASSSRGEGYGYTF. The CDR3 DNA is TGCGCCAGCAGCTCCCGGGGTGAGGGCTATGGCTACACCTTC. The chain carries TRBV5-1 and TRBJ1-2; D gene uncertain. Germline CDR1 SGHRS, CDR2 YFSETQ. The CDR3 contains 14 residues. The V end was cut by 3 bases, the J end by 4 bases, with 13 bases between.

CDR3 DNA: TGTGCCAGCTCCGAGCCATTACCCCCGCAGTATTTT. Its translation: CASSEPLPPQYF. The V gene is TRBV6-5, the J gene TRBJ2-3; D call uncertain. This CDR3 is built from 12 residues. Per germline, CDR1 MNHEY and CDR2 SVGAGI. Trimming took off 8 bases at V and 10 bases at J, with 16 bases between the two ends.

V usage is TRBV4-1 and J usage is TRBJ1-1, with a tentative D call TRBD1 (5 bases). Germline V gene lookup returns CDR1 MGHRA and CDR2 YSYEKL. The CDR3 runs to 13 residues. V lost 4 bases to trimming and J lost 4 bases, with 10 bases between them. In DNA, the CDR3 is TGCGCCAGCAGCCCCTTGGGGGGCACTGAAGCTTTCTTT. As protein: CASSPLGGTEAFF.

For this clone: The sample contains more than one DNA sequence encoding this CDR3. In DNA form, the CDR3 reads TGTGCCAGCAGCTTGGAGGGCAGGGATTCCTACGAGCAGTACTTC. It encodes CASSLEGRDSYEQYF. V gene TRBV5-4 combines with J gene TRBJ2-7; the D gene is possibly TRBD1 (5 bases). The V gene's germline CDR1 is SGHNT and CDR2 YYREEE (reference sequence). The CDR3 has 15 residues. V was cut by 0 bases and J by 1 base, with 11 bases left in between.

V is TRBV27 and J is TRBJ1-6, with 9 bases lining up with TRBD1. Germline CDR1 is MNHEY and CDR2 is SMNVEV (reference sequence). J gave up 7 bases and V 2 bases, and 3 bases lay outside the gene matches. The length of the CDR3 is 15 residues. The CDR3 here is CASSLGTGQNSPLHF. CDR3 DNA: TGTGCCAGCAGTTTAGGGACAGGGCAAAATTCACCCCTCCACTTT.

This clone was seen a single time. The chain links TRBV30 to TRBJ1-6; D ambiguous. V lost 0 bases to trimming and J lost 10 bases, with 10 bases between them. This CDR3 is 13 amino acids long. In germline, CDR1 is GTSNPN, CDR2 SVGIG (reference sequence). The CDR3 region has the DNA TGTGCCTGGAGTGTAGCGCCTGGATCACCCCTCCACTTT. It codes for CAWSVAPGSPLHF. Supplemented by reference TRBV30 and TRBJ1-6, the full variable domain reads SQTIHQWPATLVQPVGSPLSLECTVEGTSNPNLYWYRQAAGRGLQLLFYSVGIGQISSEVPQNLSASRPQDRQFILSSKKLLLSDSGFYLCAWSVAPGSPLHFGNGTRLTVT.